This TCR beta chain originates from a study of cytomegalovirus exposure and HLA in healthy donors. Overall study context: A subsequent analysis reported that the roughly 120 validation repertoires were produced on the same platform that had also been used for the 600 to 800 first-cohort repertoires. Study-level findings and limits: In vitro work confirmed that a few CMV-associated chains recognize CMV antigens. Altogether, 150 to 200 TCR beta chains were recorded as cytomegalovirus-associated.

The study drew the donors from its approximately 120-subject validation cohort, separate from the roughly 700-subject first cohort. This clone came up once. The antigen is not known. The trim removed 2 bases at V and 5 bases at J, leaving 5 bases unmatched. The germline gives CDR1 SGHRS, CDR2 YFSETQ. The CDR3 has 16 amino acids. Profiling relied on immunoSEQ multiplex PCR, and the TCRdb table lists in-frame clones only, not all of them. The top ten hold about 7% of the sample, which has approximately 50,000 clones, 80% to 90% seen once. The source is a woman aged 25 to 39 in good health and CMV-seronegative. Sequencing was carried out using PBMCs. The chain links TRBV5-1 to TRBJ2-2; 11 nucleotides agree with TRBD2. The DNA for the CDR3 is TGCGCCAGCAGCTTCCCACTAGCGGGAGCTACCGGGGAGCTGTTTTTT. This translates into CASSFPLAGATGELFF. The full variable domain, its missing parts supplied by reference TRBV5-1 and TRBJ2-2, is KAGVTQTPRYLIKTRGQQVTLSCSPISGHRSVSWYQQTPGQGLQFLFEYFSETQRNKGNFPGRFSGRQFSNSRSEMNVSTLELGDSALYLCASSFPLAGATGELFFGEGSRLTVL.